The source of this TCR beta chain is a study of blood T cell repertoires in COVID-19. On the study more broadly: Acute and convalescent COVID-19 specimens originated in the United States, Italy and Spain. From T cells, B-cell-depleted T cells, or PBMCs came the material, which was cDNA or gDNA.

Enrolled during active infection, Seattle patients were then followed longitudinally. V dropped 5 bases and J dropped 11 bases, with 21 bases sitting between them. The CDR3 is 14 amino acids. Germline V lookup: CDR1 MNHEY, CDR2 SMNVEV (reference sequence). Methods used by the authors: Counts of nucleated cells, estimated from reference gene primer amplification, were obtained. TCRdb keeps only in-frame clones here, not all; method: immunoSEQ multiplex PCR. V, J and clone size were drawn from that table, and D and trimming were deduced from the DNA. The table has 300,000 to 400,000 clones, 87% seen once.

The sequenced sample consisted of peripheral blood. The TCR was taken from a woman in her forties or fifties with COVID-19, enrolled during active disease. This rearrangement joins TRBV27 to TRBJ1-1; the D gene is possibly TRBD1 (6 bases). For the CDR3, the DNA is TGTGCCAGCAGTACACGGACAGAAGGAGGTGCGGCTTTCTTT. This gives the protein CASSTRTEGGAAFF.